This TCR beta chain was documented in a study of blood T cell repertoires in COVID-19. Here immunoSEQ multiplex PCR was the method, and the copy in TCRdb shows in-frame clones only, minus some. The table shows some 210,000 clones, with approximately 82% occurring only once. CDR1 SGHDN and CDR2 FVKESK come from the germline V gene. V dropped 0 bases and J dropped 1; count of bases not matched to a gene: 4. The CDR3 consists of 16 residues. Sequencing used peripheral blood. J is TRBJ1-1 and V is TRBV14; TRBD1 agrees at 8 bases. The TCR originated in a man between 45 and 60 years old with active or convalescent COVID-19. The DNA of the CDR3 is TGTGCCAGCAGCCAAGACCCAGGGGGCCCGAACACTGAAGCTTTCTTT. This encodes CASSQDPGGPNTEAFF. Together with reference TRBV14 and TRBJ1-1, the CDR3 gives the full variable domain: EAGVTQFPSHSVIEKGQTVTLRCDPISGHDNLYWYRRVMGKEIKFLLHFVKESKQDESGMPNNRFLAERTGGTYSTLKVQPAELEDSGVYFCASSQDPGGPNTEAFFGQGTRLTVV.